This TCR beta chain was identified during a study of cytomegalovirus exposure and HLA in healthy donors. The table came from immunoSEQ multiplex PCR; TCRdb's copy has only in-frame clones and leaves some out. The repertoire has some 310,000 clones, 88% of them found once; the top ten carry more than 0.95%. As for this clone: Its antigen is as yet unknown.

The study's findings and limits: The study labeled 170 or so TCR beta chains cytomegalovirus-associated. Clusters of TCRs from the first cohort tended to co-occur in the 130 or so validation repertoires (as a later analysis found). The classifier reportedly diagnosed cytomegalovirus status with high specificity and sensitivity. Rarity characterized most TCR sequences, yet some public TCRs appeared in many donors.

Sequencing was performed on PBMCs. The source of this sequence is a man younger than 40 in good health and CMV-seronegative.

The CDR3 reads CASSQQTGPYEQYF. In nucleotides, the CDR3 is TGCGCCAGCAGCCAGCAGACAGGGCCCTACGAGCAGTACTTC. This rearrangement joins TRBV4-3 to TRBJ2-7; TRBD1 matches 7 bases. CDR1 is LGHNA and CDR2 is YSLEER in the germline V gene. V trimming: 3 bases; J trimming: 2 bases; junction bases outside the gene matches: 4. The CDR3 contains 14 residues.